This record covers a single TCR beta chain. The record originates from a study of shared clonotypes between healthy human individuals. This table comes from immunoSEQ multiplex PCR, and its TCRdb copy is limited to in-frame clones, with some not included. The sample has millions of clones, more than 85% seen once; the top ten hold more than 1.5%. Naive CD8 cells, CD45RO-negative and positively selected for CCR7, excluded terminally differentiated effector memory CD45RA+ cells. The specimen sequenced was naive CD8+ T cells from PBMCs. This sequence originates from a man in his late teens or twenties in good health. Some clones in this sample may be carry-over from other donors' samples.

CDR3 region: CASSPAGGYSSYEQYF. The CDR3 coding sequence is TGCGCCAGCAGCCCGGCAGGGGGATACAGCTCCTACGAGCAGTACTTC. This chain uses TRBV5-1 with TRBJ2-7; 7 bases line up with TRBD1. The V and J ends lost 4 bases and 0 bases, in that order; junction bases with no gene match: 10. The germline V gene encodes CDR1 SGHRS and CDR2 YFSETQ. The CDR3 contains 16 residues.